These 15 T cell receptor beta chains were sequenced from one sample in a study of CD8 T cells in ankylosing spondylitis. One entry per CDR3 protein results from TCRdb running MiXCR on the 5' RACE reads. The table includes around 99,000 distinct CDR3 sequences, roughly 8.8% detected once. The sample taken for sequencing was blood, either unsorted or a sorted T cell fraction (not recorded which). The receptors originated from a male donor with ankylosing spondylitis or in good health (not recorded which).

The table lists this clonotype with many counts. The V call is TRBV6-4, the J call TRBJ2-3; TRBD2 matches at 9 bases. Germline V gene data show CDR1 as MRHNA and CDR2 as SNTAGT. J gave up 4 bases and V 5 bases, and 7 bases lay outside the gene matches. The CDR3 sequence is 15 residues long. CDR3 sequence reads: CASSSVAGGPDTQYF. In DNA form, the CDR3 reads TGTGCCAGCAGTTCTGTGGCGGGGGGGCCAGATACGCAGTATTTT.

This clonotype was detected many times. The V and J genes are TRBV29-1 and TRBJ2-3, with D uncertain. CDR1 and CDR2 from the germline V gene are SQVTM and ANQGSEA. Trimming cost V 4 bases and J 2 bases, with 4 bases left between them. This CDR3 contains 11 residues. CDR3 nucleotides: TGCAGCGTTGTTCCCACAGATACGCAGTATTTT. Translated: CSVVPTDTQYF.

This clonotype was observed many times. J is TRBJ1-1 and V is TRBV29-1, with a weak D call TRBD1 (5 bases). This CDR3 spans 12 amino acids. Trimming cost V 7 bases and J 2 bases, with 11 bases left between them. From germline, CDR1 is SQVTM and CDR2 ANQGSEA. The CDR3 nucleotides are TGCAGCGGGGCCGGGGCCAACACTGAAGCTTTCTTT. Its protein product is CSGAGANTEAFF.

This clonotype was picked up many times. The J gene is TRBJ1-2, the V gene TRBV19, with D unclear. V shed 7 bases and J shed 6 bases, with 9 bases lying between them. CDR3 length: 11 amino acids. The germline gives CDR1 LNHDA, CDR2 SQIVND (reference sequence). The CDR3 protein is CASNAHHGYTF. As DNA, the CDR3 is TGTGCCAGTAACGCCCACCATGGCTACACCTTC.

V and J are TRBV27 and TRBJ2-7; D unresolved. CDR1 is MNHEY and CDR2 is SMNVEV in the germline V gene (reference sequence). Trimming stripped 4 bases from V and 1 base from J, with 8 bases between. This CDR3 region has 13 residues. CDR3 in amino acids: CASSSAGSYEQYF. In DNA form, the CDR3 reads TGTGCCAGCAGTTCAGCAGGTTCCTACGAGCAGTACTTC.

This clonotype was counted many times. The gene calls are TRBV28 and TRBJ2-3; no definite D call. The V and J ends lost 8 bases and 9 bases respectively, with 12 bases between them. Looked up from germline, CDR1 is MDHEN and CDR2 is SYDVKM. The CDR3 has 11 amino acids. The CDR3, as DNA: TGTGCCAGCCTCGAGGTGGGGACGCAGTATTTT. As protein: CASLEVGTQYF.

This clonotype was seen ten or more times. The chain is built from TRBV12-3 or TRBV12-4 and TRBJ2-2; D not certain. V lost 5 bases and J lost 6, with 10 bases in between. The CDR3 is made up of 13 amino acids. CDR3 coding DNA: TGTGCCAGCAGTCTTATAGCTCCCGGGGAGCTGTTTTTT. Amino acid sequence: CASSLIAPGELFF.

This clonotype was seen many times. The V gene is TRBV6-6, the J gene TRBJ1-2; D uncertain. Trimming shortened V by 1 base and J by 5 bases, and 8 bases separated the two germline ends. Germline V gives CDR1 MNHNY, CDR2 SVGAGI (reference sequence). This CDR3 spans 13 amino acids. Here the CDR3 reads CASSYLGFYGYTF. The CDR3 DNA reads as TGTGCCAGCAGTTACTTGGGGTTTTATGGCTACACCTTC.

This clonotype was seen repeatedly, ten times or more. The rearrangement links TRBV18 to TRBJ1-1; unclear D gene. V was clipped by 2 bases and J by 1 base, with 8 bases between them. The CDR3 runs to 14 residues. Germline V gene sequence: CDR1 KGHSH, CDR2 LQKENI. Here the CDR3 reads CASSPNSGNTEAFF. The CDR3 region has the DNA TGTGCCAGCTCACCAAATAGCGGGAACACTGAAGCTTTCTTT.

This clonotype has at least ten counts. The chain is built from TRBV7-8 and TRBJ2-7; possible D gene TRBD1, 5 bases. The CDR3 extends over 15 amino acids. CDR1 is SGHVS and CDR2 is FQNEAQ in the germline V gene. V was cut by 4 bases and J by 2 bases, with 15 bases left in between. CDR3 region: CASSSVDSPPYEQYF. In DNA, the CDR3 is TGTGCCAGCAGCTCCGTCGACAGCCCTCCCTACGAGCAGTACTTC.

Note on this clonotype: It may be a read error: a sequence one base away is much more abundant. V usage is TRBV4-2 and J usage is TRBJ2-1; the D is unclear. Trimming took off 5 bases at V and 8 bases at J, with 13 bases between the two ends. Per the germline V gene, CDR1 is LGHNA and CDR2 is YNFKEQ. The length of the CDR3 is 13 residues. CDR3 sequence: CASSSVEEDEQFF. The CDR3 bases are TGTGCCAGCAGCTCGGTAGAGGAAGATGAGCAGTTCTTC.

Ten or more counts support this clonotype. The V and J genes are TRBV5-4 and TRBJ2-1; the match to TRBD2 covers 9 bases. This CDR3 contains 15 residues. From germline, CDR1 is SGHNT and CDR2 YYREEE (reference sequence). V dropped 6 bases and J dropped 1; count of bases not matched to a gene: 5. The CDR3, as DNA: TGTGCCAGCACCCTGCGGGGGGGTTCCTACAATGAGCAGTTCTTC. It translates to CASTLRGGSYNEQFF.

There are a few counts of this clonotype. The rearrangement joins TRBV12-3 or TRBV12-4 to TRBJ2-1; 8 nucleotides align to TRBD1. This CDR3 is 15 amino acids long. Trimming at V came to 4 bases and at J to 6 bases, leaving 8 bases not matched to a gene. DNA of the CDR3: TGTGCCAGCAGTTCCTCGACAGGGGTGGTCAATGAGCAGTTCTTC. Protein sequence: CASSSSTGVVNEQFF.

On this clonotype itself: A read error may be the cause here, since a much bigger clone is one base away. The rearrangement uses TRBV12-3 or TRBV12-4 and TRBJ2-1; D is perhaps TRBD1 (5 bases). The CDR3 consists of 14 residues. CDR3 in DNA: TGTACCAGCAGTTTAGGTAGGGGTCTGAATGAGCAGTTCTTC. Residues: CTSSLGRGLNEQFF.

Ten or more counts support this clonotype. The V call is TRBV10-3, the J call TRBJ2-1; TRBD2 matches at 11 bases. Unmatched junction bases numbered 4, after V lost 3 bases and J lost 3 bases. CDR1 is ENHRY and CDR2 is SYGVKD in the germline V gene. The CDR3 length is 16 residues. The CDR3 spells CAISDRLAGNYNEQFF. CDR3 bases: TGTGCCATCAGTGACCGACTAGCGGGGAACTACAATGAGCAGTTCTTC.